Each of the 13 T cell receptor beta chains below was sequenced from the same sample in a study of beta chain features in type 1 diabetes. These receptors' targets are unknown. Expressed TCRB transcripts were sequenced, since all the RNA that had been isolated was reverse transcribed. The data were produced by immunoSEQ multiplex PCR, yet TCRdb's version contains in-frame clones alone and is incomplete. The table shows roughly 700,000 clones, with 13% occurring only once. Overall study results and limits: For Type 1 diabetes patients, all four CD4+ subsets carried TCRB CDR3s that were moderately but significantly shorter.

The source material was naive CD4+ T cells from blood. These receptors came from a man between 18 and 35 years old with type 1 diabetes.

A few counts support this clone. The V call is TRBV25-1, the J call TRBJ1-2, with a weak D call TRBD1 (6 bases). The CDR3 length is 15 residues. Germline CDR1 is MGHDK and CDR2 is SYGVNS. Trimming removed 3 bases from V and 3 bases from J, with 14 bases in between. The CDR3 DNA is TGTGCCAGCAGTGACCGGGACACGTCTTACTATGGCTACACCTTC. It codes for CASSDRDTSYYGYTF.

As regards this clone: Different DNA sequences within this sample yield the same CDR3. The chain combines TRBV19 with TRBJ2-7, with D tentatively TRBD2 (6 bases). Germline V gives CDR1 LNHDA, CDR2 SQIVND (reference sequence). This CDR3 has 14 amino acids. The V and J ends lost 3 bases and 0 bases respectively, with 9 bases between them. The CDR3 sequence is CASSIRGDSYEQYF. The CDR3 DNA reads as TGTGCCAGTAGTATCCGCGGGGACTCCTACGAGCAGTACTTC.

This chain links TRBV10-3 with TRBJ1-6; D perhaps matches TRBD1 (6 bases). This CDR3 comprises 16 residues. Germline V gene data show CDR1 as ENHRY and CDR2 as SYGVKD. Trimming shortened V by 4 bases and J by 0 bases, and 10 bases separated the two germline ends. The CDR3 DNA reads TGTGCCATCAGTGCCGTGGGGGCCTCCTATAATTCACCCCTCCACTTT. Its translation is CAISAVGASYNSPLHF.

V gene TRBV30 combines with J gene TRBJ2-7; 9 nucleotides align to TRBD1. Trimming took 2 bases from V and 11 from J; bases not matched to a gene: 13. Germline values: CDR1 GTSNPN, CDR2 SVGIG (reference sequence). The CDR3 spans 14 residues. CDR3 region: CAWSFRDRVTLEYF. CDR3 coding DNA: TGTGCCTGGAGTTTCCGGGACAGGGTGACTTTGGAGTACTTC.

This clone appeared once. The chain carries TRBV6-5 and TRBJ2-7; perhaps D is TRBD1 or TRBD2 (5 bases each). The CDR3 extends over 14 amino acids. Looked up from germline, CDR1 is MNHEY and CDR2 is SVGAGI. The V end lost 2 bases, the J end lost 6 bases, and 14 bases lay between the germline ends. This chain's CDR3 is CASSYHLRGGEQYF. CDR3 nucleotides: TGTGCCAGCAGTTACCACTTACGGGGCGGCGAGCAGTACTTC.

V and J are TRBV30 and TRBJ2-3; a possible D gene is TRBD2 (5 bases). Deletions cut 7 bases from V and 8 bases from J, with 19 bases between. CDR3 size: 13 residues. Germline assignment: CDR1 GTSNPN and CDR2 SVGIG (reference sequence). CDR3 bases: TGTGCCTCACTCATCCCAAGCCGGGGTACGCAGTATTTT. Amino acids: CASLIPSRGTQYF.

The rearrangement links TRBV29-1 to TRBJ2-7; TRBD1 aligns across 7 bases. The J segment lost 2 bases and the V segment lost 8 bases, leaving 9 bases of the junction unmatched. The CDR3 length is 13 residues. Looked up from germline, CDR1 is SQVTM and CDR2 is ANQGSEA. The CDR3 nucleotides read TGCAGCACCAAAACGACAGGGACCTACGAGCAGTACTTC. It yields the protein CSTKTTGTYEQYF.

This clone was detected only a few times. V and J are TRBV5-6 and TRBJ2-3, with TRBD1 matching 7 bases. The junction had 10 bases not matched to a gene; V was cut back by 3 bases and J by 6 bases. This CDR3 region has 15 residues. In germline, CDR1 is SGHDT, CDR2 YYEEEE. The CDR3 coding sequence is TGTGCCAGCAGCTCCTCGCCGGACAGGCCGGATACGCAGTATTTT. Amino acids: CASSSSPDRPDTQYF.

A word on this clone: One end of the junction does not line up with germline, which may come from a read error. The same CDR3 can be traced to other DNA sequences in this sample. The chain uses TRBV15 and TRBJ2-5; 8 nucleotides line up with TRBD1. This CDR3 has 14 residues. CDR1 LNHNV and CDR2 YYDKDF come from the germline V gene (reference sequence). CDR3 residues: CATSRDRGSETQYF. In DNA, the CDR3 is TGTGCCACCAGCCGAGACAGGGGCAGCGAGACCCAGTACTTC.

The rearrangement links TRBV27 to TRBJ2-1; D remains ambiguous. In germline, CDR1 is MNHEY, CDR2 SMNVEV (reference sequence). The CDR3 spans 14 residues. The V end lost 5 bases, the J end lost 2 bases, and 10 bases lay between the germline ends. The CDR3 region has the DNA TGTGCCAGCAGTCCCCACGAGGCCTACAATGAGCAGTTCTTC. Its translation is CASSPHEAYNEQFF.

The chain combines TRBV27 with TRBJ2-7; TRBD1 matches 9 bases. The germline gives CDR1 MNHEY, CDR2 SMNVEV (reference sequence). V gave up 2 bases and J gave up 7 bases; unmatched junction bases: 12. This CDR3 is 16 amino acids long. The CDR3 DNA sequence: TGTGCCAGCAGTTTAGGGAGACGGGACAGGGAGCAGGAGCAGTACTTC. It is translated as CASSLGRRDREQEQYF.

About this clone itself: In the same sample, other DNA sequences code for this CDR3. The rearrangement uses TRBV28 and TRBJ2-7; possible D gene TRBD1, 5 bases. V was cut by 6 bases and J by 3 bases, with 6 bases left in between. CDR1 is MDHEN, CDR2 SYDVKM, per germline. The CDR3 runs 11 residues. CDR3 in amino acids: CASSDSYEQYF. The CDR3 DNA sequence: TGTGCCAGCAGCGACAGCTACGAGCAGTACTTC.

This clone was detected only a few times. The J gene is TRBJ1-5, the V gene TRBV6-5; maybe TRBD1 (5 bases). The ends were cut back, 6 bases at V and 3 bases at J, with 9 bases in the middle. From germline, CDR1 is MNHEY and CDR2 SVGAGI. This CDR3 region has 13 residues. The CDR3 DNA is TGTGCCAGCAGGGGGGGTGACAATCAGCCCCAGCATTTT. It codes for CASRGGDNQPQHF.